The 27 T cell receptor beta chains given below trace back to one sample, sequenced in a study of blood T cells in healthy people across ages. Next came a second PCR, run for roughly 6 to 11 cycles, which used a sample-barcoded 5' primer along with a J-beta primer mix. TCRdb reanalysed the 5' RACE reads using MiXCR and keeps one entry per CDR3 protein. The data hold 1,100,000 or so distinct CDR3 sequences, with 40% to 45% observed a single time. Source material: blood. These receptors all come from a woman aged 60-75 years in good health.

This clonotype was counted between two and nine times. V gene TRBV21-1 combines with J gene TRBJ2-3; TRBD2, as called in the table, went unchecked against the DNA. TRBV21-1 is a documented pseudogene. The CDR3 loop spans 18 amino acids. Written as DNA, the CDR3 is TGTGCCAGCAACAAAGACCAACTAGCGGGAGAGATCACAGATACGCAGTATTTT. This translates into CASNKDQLAGEITDTQYF.

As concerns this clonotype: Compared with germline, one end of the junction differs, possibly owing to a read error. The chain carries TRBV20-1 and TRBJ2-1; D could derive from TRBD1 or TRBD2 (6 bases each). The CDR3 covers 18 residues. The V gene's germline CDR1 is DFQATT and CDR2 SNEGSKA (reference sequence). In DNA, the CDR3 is TGCAGTGCCAGAGGGACTGAAGGGGGAGCTAGCTCCTACAATGAGCAGTTCTTC. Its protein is CSARGTEGGASSYNEQFF.

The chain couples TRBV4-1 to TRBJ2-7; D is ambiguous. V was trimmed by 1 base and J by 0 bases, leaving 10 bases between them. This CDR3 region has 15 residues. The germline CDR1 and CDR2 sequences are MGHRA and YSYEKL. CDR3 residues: CASSQVSSGSYEQYF. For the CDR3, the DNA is TGCGCCAGCAGCCAAGTCTCATCGGGCTCCTACGAGCAGTACTTC.

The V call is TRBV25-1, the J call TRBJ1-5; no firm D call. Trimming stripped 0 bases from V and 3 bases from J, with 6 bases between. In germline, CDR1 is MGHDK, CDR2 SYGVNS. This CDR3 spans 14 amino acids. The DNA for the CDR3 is TGTGCCAGCAGTGAATACAGGTACAATCAGCCCCAGCATTTT. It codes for CASSEYRYNQPQHF.

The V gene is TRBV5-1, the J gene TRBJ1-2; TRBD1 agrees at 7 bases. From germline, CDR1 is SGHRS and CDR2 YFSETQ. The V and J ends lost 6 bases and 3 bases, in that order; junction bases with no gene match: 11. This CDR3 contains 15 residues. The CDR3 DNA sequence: TGCGCCAGCACCGAATCGACAGGGTACGACTATGGCTACACCTTC. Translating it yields CASTESTGYDYGYTF.

The CDR3 loop reads CASSKEVGVRSTEAFF. The CDR3 nucleotides are TGCGCCAGCAGCAAAGAGGTGGGAGTAAGGAGCACTGAAGCTTTCTTT. The chain employs TRBV5-1 and TRBJ1-1; no clear D gene. Trimming pared 4 bases from V and 4 bases from J, leaving 20 bases between. Germline V gives CDR1 SGHRS, CDR2 YFSETQ. The CDR3 has 16 amino acids.

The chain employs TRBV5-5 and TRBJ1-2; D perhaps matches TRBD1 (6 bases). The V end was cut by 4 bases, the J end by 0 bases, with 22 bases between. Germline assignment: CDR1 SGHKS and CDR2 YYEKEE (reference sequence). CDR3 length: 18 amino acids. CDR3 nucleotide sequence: TGTGCCAGCAGCCCTTTGGCCGGAGACAGGAGAGCTAACTATGGCTACACCTTC. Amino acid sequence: CASSPLAGDRRANYGYTF.

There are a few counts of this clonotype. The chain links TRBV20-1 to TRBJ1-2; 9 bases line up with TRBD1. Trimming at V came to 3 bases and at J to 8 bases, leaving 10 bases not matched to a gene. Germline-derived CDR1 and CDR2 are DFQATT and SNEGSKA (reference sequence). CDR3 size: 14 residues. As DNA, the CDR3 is TGCAGTGCTAGTGACCTACAGGGGGCCCGGGGCTACACCTTC. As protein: CSASDLQGARGYTF.

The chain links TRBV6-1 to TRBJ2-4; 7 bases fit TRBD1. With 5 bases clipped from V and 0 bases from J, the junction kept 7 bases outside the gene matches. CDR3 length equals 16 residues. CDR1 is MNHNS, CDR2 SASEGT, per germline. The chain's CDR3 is CASSTRTGIAKNIQYF. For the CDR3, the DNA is TGTGCCAGCAGTACGAGGACAGGTATAGCCAAAAACATTCAGTACTTC.

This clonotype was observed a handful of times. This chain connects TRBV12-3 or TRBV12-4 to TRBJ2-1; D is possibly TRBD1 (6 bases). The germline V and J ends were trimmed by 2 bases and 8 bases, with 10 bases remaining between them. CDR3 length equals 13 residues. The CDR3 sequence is CASSLMGADEQFF. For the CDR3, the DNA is TGTGCCAGCAGTTTAATGGGGGCGGATGAGCAGTTCTTC.

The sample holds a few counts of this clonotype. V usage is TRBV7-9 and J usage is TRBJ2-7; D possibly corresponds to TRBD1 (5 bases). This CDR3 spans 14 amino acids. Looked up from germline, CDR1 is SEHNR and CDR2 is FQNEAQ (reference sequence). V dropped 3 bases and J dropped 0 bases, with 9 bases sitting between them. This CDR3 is CASSFQQVSYEQYF. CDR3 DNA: TGTGCCAGCAGCTTTCAACAGGTCTCCTACGAGCAGTACTTC.

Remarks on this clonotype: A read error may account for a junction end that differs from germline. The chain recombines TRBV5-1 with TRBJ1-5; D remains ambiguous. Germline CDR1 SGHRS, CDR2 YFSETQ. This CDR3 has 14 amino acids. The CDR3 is CASSPEGSHQPRHF. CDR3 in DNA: TGCGCCAGCAGCCCCGAAGGAAGTCATCAGCCCCGGCATTTT.

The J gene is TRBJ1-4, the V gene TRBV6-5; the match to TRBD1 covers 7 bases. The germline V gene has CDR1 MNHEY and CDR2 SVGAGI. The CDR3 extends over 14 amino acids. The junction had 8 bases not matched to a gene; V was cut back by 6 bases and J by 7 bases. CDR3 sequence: CASREQGKFEKLFF. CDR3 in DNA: TGTGCCAGCAGGGAACAGGGGAAATTTGAAAAACTGTTTTTT.

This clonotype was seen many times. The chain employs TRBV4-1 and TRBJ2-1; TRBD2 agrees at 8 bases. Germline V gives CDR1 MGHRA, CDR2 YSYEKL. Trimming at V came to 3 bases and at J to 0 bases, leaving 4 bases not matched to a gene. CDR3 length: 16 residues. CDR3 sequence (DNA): TGCGCCAGCAGCCAGCTAGCGGGTAGCTCCTACAATGAGCAGTTCTTC. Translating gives CASSQLAGSSYNEQFF.

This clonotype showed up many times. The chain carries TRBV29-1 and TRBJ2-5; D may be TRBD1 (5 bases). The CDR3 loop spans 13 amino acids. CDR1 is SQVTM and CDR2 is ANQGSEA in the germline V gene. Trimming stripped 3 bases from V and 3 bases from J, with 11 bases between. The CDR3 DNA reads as TGCAGCGTTGACCTGGGCAGGGAAGAGACCCAGTACTTC. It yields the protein CSVDLGREETQYF.

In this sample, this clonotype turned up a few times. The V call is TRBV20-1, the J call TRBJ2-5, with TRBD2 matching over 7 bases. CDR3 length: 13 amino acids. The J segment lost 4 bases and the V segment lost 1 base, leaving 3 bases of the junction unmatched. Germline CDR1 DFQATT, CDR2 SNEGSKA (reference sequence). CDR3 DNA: TGCAGTGCTAGAGTTACGGGAGGAGAGACCCAGTACTTC. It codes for CSARVTGGETQYF.

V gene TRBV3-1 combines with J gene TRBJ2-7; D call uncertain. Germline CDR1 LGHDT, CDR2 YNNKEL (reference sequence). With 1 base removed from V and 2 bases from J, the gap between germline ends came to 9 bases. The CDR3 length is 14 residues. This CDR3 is CASSQGSIPYEQYF. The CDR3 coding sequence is TGTGCCAGCAGCCAAGGTTCTATCCCCTACGAGCAGTACTTC.

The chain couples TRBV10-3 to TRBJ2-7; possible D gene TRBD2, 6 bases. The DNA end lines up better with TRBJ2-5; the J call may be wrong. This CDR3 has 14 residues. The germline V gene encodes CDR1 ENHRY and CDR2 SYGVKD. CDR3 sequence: CAIRGGVGAETQYF. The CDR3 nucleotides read TGTGCCATCAGGGGGGGAGTGGGCGCGGAGACCCAGTACTTC.

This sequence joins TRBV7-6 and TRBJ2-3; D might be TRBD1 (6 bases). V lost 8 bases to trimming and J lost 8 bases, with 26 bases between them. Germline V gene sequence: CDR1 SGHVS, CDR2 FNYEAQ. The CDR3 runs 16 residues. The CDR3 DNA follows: TGTGCCAGCGCCCCGGCCGTGGGGGCGATGGCAGGTACGCAGTATTTT. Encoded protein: CASAPAVGAMAGTQYF. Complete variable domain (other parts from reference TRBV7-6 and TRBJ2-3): GAGVSQSPRYKVTKRGQDVALRCDPISGHVSLYWYRQALGQGPEFLTYFNYEAQQDKSGLPNDRFSAERPEGSISTLTIQRTEQRDSAMYRCASAPAVGAMAGTQYFGPGTRLTVL.

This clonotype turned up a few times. The DNA for the CDR3 is TGTGCCACCAGCAGTAACAGGGGGCCTATTAATGGCTACACCTTC. Its translation: CATSSNRGPINGYTF. The chain joins TRBV15 to TRBJ1-2; 9 bases align to TRBD1. Germline CDR1 is LNHNV and CDR2 is YYDKDF (reference sequence). The V and J ends lost 3 bases and 6 bases, in that order; junction bases with no gene match: 8. The CDR3 loop spans 15 amino acids.

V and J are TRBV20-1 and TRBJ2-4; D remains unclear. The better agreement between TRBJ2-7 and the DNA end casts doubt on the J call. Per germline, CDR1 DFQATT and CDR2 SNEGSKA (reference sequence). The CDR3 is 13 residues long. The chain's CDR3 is CSARRDSVAEQYF. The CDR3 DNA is TGCAGTGCTAGACGAGACTCCGTGGCCGAGCAGTACTTC.

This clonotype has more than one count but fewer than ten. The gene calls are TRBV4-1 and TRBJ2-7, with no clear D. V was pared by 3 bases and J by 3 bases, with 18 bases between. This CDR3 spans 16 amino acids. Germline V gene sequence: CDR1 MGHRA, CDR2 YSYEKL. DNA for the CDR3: TGCGCCAGCAGCCAGTTTCACGGCGGAGACCTCTACGAGCAGTACTTC. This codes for CASSQFHGGDLYEQYF.

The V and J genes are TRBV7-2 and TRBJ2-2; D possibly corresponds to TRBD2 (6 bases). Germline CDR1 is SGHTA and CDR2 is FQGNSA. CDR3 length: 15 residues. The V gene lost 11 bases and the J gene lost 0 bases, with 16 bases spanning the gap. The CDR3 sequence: CADKPGATNTGELFF. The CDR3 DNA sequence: TGTGCCGACAAGCCGGGAGCGACGAACACCGGGGAGCTGTTTTTT.

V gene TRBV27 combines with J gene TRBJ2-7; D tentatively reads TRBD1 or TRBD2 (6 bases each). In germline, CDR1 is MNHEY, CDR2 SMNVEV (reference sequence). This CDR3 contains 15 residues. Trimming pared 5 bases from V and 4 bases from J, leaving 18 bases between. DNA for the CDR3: TGTGCCAGCAGTCTTAAGGACCTAGGGGGGTACGAGCAGTACTTC. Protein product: CASSLKDLGGYEQYF.

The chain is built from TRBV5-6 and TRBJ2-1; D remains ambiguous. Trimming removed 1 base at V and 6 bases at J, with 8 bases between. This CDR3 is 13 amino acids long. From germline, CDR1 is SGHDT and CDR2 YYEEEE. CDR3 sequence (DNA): TGTGCCAGCAGCTTGAGCATCGTCAATGAGCAGTTCTTC. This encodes CASSLSIVNEQFF. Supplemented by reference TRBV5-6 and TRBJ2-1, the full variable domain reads DAGVTQSPTHLIKTRGQQVTLRCSPKSGHDTVSWYQQALGQGPQFIFQYYEEEERQRGNFPDRFSGHQFPNYSSELNVNALLLGDSALYLCASSLSIVNEQFFGPGTRLTVL.

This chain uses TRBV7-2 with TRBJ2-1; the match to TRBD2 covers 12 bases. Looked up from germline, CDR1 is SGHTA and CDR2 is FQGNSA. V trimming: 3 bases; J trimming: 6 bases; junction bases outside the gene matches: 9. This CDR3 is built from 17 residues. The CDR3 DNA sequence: TGTGCCAGCAGCTTGGGCCGACTAGCGGGAGTAAGCAATGAGCAGTTCTTC. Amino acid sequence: CASSLGRLAGVSNEQFF.

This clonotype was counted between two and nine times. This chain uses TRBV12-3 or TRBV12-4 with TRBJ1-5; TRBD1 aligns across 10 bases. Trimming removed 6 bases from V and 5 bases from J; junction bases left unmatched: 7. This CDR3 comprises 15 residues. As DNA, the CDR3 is TGTGCCAGCAGCTCCGGGACAGGGGTTCATCAGCCCCAGCATTTT. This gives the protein CASSSGTGVHQPQHF.